A single sample gave rise to the 32 T cell receptor beta chains below, sequenced in a study of post-analysis software for immune sequencing data (dated by TCRdb to about 2015). The research as a whole found: Patients showed significantly higher frequencies than controls for roughly five TRBV segments, among them TRBV5-6, TRBV5-1 and TRBV20-1.

Which antigens these TCRs recognize remains unknown. The receptor library was made with PCR. Sequenced on an Illumina HiSeq 2500. To reduce PCR and sequencing biases, unique molecular identifiers were built into the TCR beta cDNA libraries. The public reads were quality trimmed at Q25 with fastp and then assembled into clones with MiXCR by TCRdb, keeping productive beta chains. All rows with the same CDR3 protein become a single entry with the most common DNA and genes. The sample has approximately 360,000 distinct CDR3 sequences on record, roughly 30% of them singletons. Roughly 12% of the sample lies in the top ten. The specimen was blood. Source of these receptors: a girl aged 5 to 17 with multiple sclerosis.

The chain recombines TRBV29-1 with TRBJ2-3; D gene unclear. Germline CDR1 and CDR2: SQVTM and ANQGSEA. The germline V and J ends were trimmed by 4 bases and 0 bases, with 11 bases remaining between them. This CDR3 comprises 14 residues. The CDR3 DNA follows: TGCAGCGTTGCCACAGTCTCTAGCACAGATACGCAGTATTTT. Residues: CSVATVSSTDTQYF.

The chain couples TRBV7-9 to TRBJ1-2; D gene ambiguous. Germline V gene data show CDR1 as SEHNR and CDR2 as FQNEAQ (reference sequence). This CDR3 has 15 amino acids. Trimming stripped 5 bases from V and 1 base from J, with 14 bases between. The CDR3 loop reads CASSPGIGINYGYTF. The CDR3 DNA sequence: TGTGCCAGCAGCCCGGGGATAGGCATTAACTATGGCTACACCTTC.

The CDR3 coding sequence is TGTGCCAGCAGTTACAACGGCCCGTCCGAGCAGTACTTC. Translation gives CASSYNGPSEQYF. J is TRBJ2-5 and V is TRBV6-5; D not resolved. The J call may be incorrect, as the DNA end agrees better with TRBJ2-7. The germline V gene encodes CDR1 MNHEY and CDR2 SVGAGI. CDR3 size: 13 residues.

The genes are TRBV13 and TRBJ1-1, with D unresolved. From germline, CDR1 is PRHDT and CDR2 FYEKMQ (reference sequence). The CDR3 covers 15 residues. Trimming pared 5 bases from V and 0 bases from J, leaving 13 bases between. The CDR3 DNA reads TGTGCCAGCAGCGCTCATGGCCGACTGAACACTGAAGCTTTCTTT. Encoded protein: CASSAHGRLNTEAFF.

The V and J genes are TRBV3-1 and TRBJ2-5; the D gene is possibly TRBD2 (6 bases). This CDR3 is built from 16 residues. Per the germline V gene, CDR1 is LGHDT and CDR2 is YNNKEL (reference sequence). The V end lost 4 bases, the J end lost 4 bases, and 19 bases lay between the germline ends. CDR3 sequence: CASSLTEASVGETQYF. CDR3 coding DNA: TGTGCCAGCAGCCTAACCGAGGCTAGCGTAGGAGAGACCCAGTACTTC.

In this sample, this clonotype turned up a few times. This chain joins TRBV6-1 and TRBJ2-1; 9 bases are shared with TRBD2. This CDR3 is built from 17 residues. Germline V CDR1 and CDR2: MNHNS, SASEGT. Trimming cost V 2 bases and J 8 bases; bases outside gene matches: 13. The CDR3 loop is CASSEPLWTSEVDEQFF. CDR3 in DNA: TGTGCCAGCAGTGAACCACTTTGGACTAGCGAAGTTGATGAGCAGTTCTTC.

At least ten counts were recorded for this clonotype. This chain joins TRBV9 and TRBJ2-3; D ambiguous. V lost 3 bases, J lost 2 bases, and 4 bases lay in between. The CDR3 extends over 12 amino acids. Germline values: CDR1 SGDLS, CDR2 YYNGEE. The CDR3 spells CASSADTDTQYF. The CDR3 nucleotides are TGTGCCAGCAGCGCAGACACAGATACGCAGTATTTT. The full variable domain, completed using reference TRBV9 and TRBJ2-3, is DSGVTQTPKHLITATGQRVTLRCSPRSGDLSVYWYQQSLDQGLQFLIQYYNGEERAKGNILERFSAQQFPDLHSELNLSSLELGDSALYFCASSADTDTQYFGPGTRLTVL.

This clonotype was detected a few times. The chain has TRBV3-1 and TRBJ2-1; D unresolved. Germline V CDR1 and CDR2: LGHDT, YNNKEL (reference sequence). Trimming stripped 0 bases from V and 6 bases from J, with 6 bases between. The CDR3 runs to 13 residues. CDR3 nucleotides: TGTGCCAGCAGCCAAGATCGGCCCAATGAGCAGTTCTTC. This sequence encodes CASSQDRPNEQFF.

V and J are TRBV29-1 and TRBJ1-2; 9 nucleotides match TRBD1. The V and J ends lost 4 bases and 0 bases, in that order; junction bases with no gene match: 3. CDR1 and CDR2 from the germline V gene are SQVTM and ANQGSEA. The CDR3 runs to 14 residues. The CDR3 protein is CSVVGTGTNYGYTF. CDR3 bases: TGCAGCGTTGTGGGGACAGGGACTAACTATGGCTACACCTTC.

The V gene is TRBV11-2, the J gene TRBJ1-1, with TRBD1 matching 8 bases. Trimming cost V 4 bases and J 1 base; bases outside gene matches: 5. Germline values: CDR1 SGHAT, CDR2 FQNNGV. This CDR3 has 15 amino acids. The CDR3 nucleotides are TGTGCCAGCAGCTCGGCGGGACAGGCGAACACTGAAGCTTTCTTT. It yields the protein CASSSAGQANTEAFF.

The V and J genes are TRBV4-1 and TRBJ1-1, with D unclear. The germline V gene has CDR1 MGHRA and CDR2 YSYEKL. V was cut by 4 bases and J by 2 bases, with 14 bases left in between. The CDR3 spans 15 residues. The CDR3 spells CASSLRAGLNTEAFF. In DNA form, the CDR3 reads TGCGCCAGCAGCCTCCGGGCTGGCTTAAACACTGAAGCTTTCTTT.

This clonotype was seen a few times. The chain links TRBV7-9 to TRBJ1-2; D might be TRBD1 (5 bases). The CDR3 consists of 14 residues. In germline, CDR1 is SEHNR, CDR2 FQNEAQ (reference sequence). Trimming took off 6 bases at V and 3 bases at J, with 14 bases between the two ends. The CDR3 sequence: CASSRGDRDYGYTF. The DNA for the CDR3 is TGTGCCAGCAGTAGAGGGGACCGTGACTATGGCTACACCTTC. The full variable domain, in which reference TRBV7-9 and TRBJ1-2 provide the parts outside the CDR3, is DTGVSQNPRHKITKRGQNVTFRCDPISEHNRLYWYRQTLGQGPEFLTYFQNEAQLEKSRLLSDRFSAERPKGSFSTLEIQRTEQGDSAMYLCASSRGDRDYGYTFGSGTRLTVV.

This clonotype was observed a few times. The rearrangement uses TRBV6-1 and TRBJ1-4; D unresolved. Germline V gives CDR1 MNHNS, CDR2 SASEGT. This CDR3 contains 18 residues. The germline V and J ends were trimmed by 0 bases and 0 bases, with 14 bases remaining between them. This CDR3 reads CASSEAAAVLATNEKLFF. The CDR3 DNA follows: TGTGCCAGCAGTGAAGCGGCGGCAGTTCTTGCAACTAATGAAAAACTGTTTTTT.

The genes are TRBV6-5 and TRBJ2-3; 9 bases fit TRBD1. This CDR3 has 14 residues. Losses at the gene ends were 8 bases for V and 5 bases for J; bases not matched to a gene: 8. Germline CDR1 reads MNHEY; CDR2 reads SVGAGI. Here the CDR3 DNA reads TGTGCCAGCGCGGGGACAGGGTGGATAGATACGCAGTATTTT. Translated: CASAGTGWIDTQYF.

V gene TRBV12-3 or TRBV12-4 combines with J gene TRBJ2-5; D ambiguous. CDR3 length: 12 amino acids. V gave up 6 bases and J gave up 4 bases, with 9 bases separating them. DNA of the CDR3: TGTGCCAGCAGATCGACCGGAGAGACCCAGTACTTC. Protein product: CASRSTGETQYF.

In its sample, this clonotype was seen a few times. This rearrangement joins TRBV29-1 to TRBJ1-2; D gene unclear. CDR3 length equals 12 residues. The germline CDR1 and CDR2 sequences are SQVTM and ANQGSEA. V lost 0 bases and J 2 bases, leaving 4 bases between the germline ends. The CDR3 DNA follows: TGCAGCGTTGAAGAACAGAACTATGGCTACACCTTC. Encoded protein: CSVEEQNYGYTF.

The chain employs TRBV20-1 and TRBJ1-4; unclear D gene. The germline gives CDR1 DFQATT, CDR2 SNEGSKA (reference sequence). The CDR3 has 12 residues. V gave up 2 bases and J gave up 7 bases, with 8 bases separating them. CDR3 nucleotides: TGCAGTGCTAGATCTGGTAGTGAAAAACTGTTTTTT. Residues: CSARSGSEKLFF.

The V and J genes are TRBV24-1 and TRBJ2-5; 9 bases fit TRBD2. The CDR3 spans 13 residues. The V gene's germline CDR1 is KGHDR and CDR2 SFDVKD. V shed 9 bases, J shed 8 bases, and the junction held 9 bases outside the gene matches. The DNA of the CDR3 is TGTGCCACCCGCGGGGGAGCGGGGGGTACCCAGTACTTC. This encodes CATRGGAGGTQYF.

The chain has TRBV7-9 and TRBJ2-7; 9 bases are a match to TRBD1. CDR3 length: 15 residues. With V trimmed by 5 bases and J by 2 bases, 7 bases remained unmatched. Germline V lookup: CDR1 SEHNR, CDR2 FQNEAQ (reference sequence). CDR3 sequence reads: CASSLLRTGAYEQYF. The DNA of the CDR3 is TGTGCCAGCAGCCTATTGCGGACAGGGGCCTACGAGCAGTACTTC.

DNA of the CDR3: TGCGCCAGCAGCCAAGCTCGTGGGACCTTCAATGAGCAGTTCTTC. Translating gives CASSQARGTFNEQFF. The V gene is TRBV4-1, the J gene TRBJ2-1, with D perhaps given as TRBD1 or TRBD2 (5 bases each). CDR1 and CDR2 (germline): MGHRA, YSYEKL. V dropped 1 base and J dropped 6 bases, with 13 bases sitting between them. This CDR3 contains 15 residues.

A few counts support this clonotype. The rearrangement joins TRBV6-5 to TRBJ1-6, with unresolved D. This CDR3 has 12 amino acids. The ends were cut back, 0 bases at V and 9 bases at J, with 3 bases in the middle. Per the germline V gene, CDR1 is MNHEY and CDR2 is SVGAGI. CDR3 sequence: CASSYSTSPLHF. CDR3 DNA: TGTGCCAGCAGTTACTCGACTTCACCCCTCCACTTT.

The chain uses TRBV7-9 and TRBJ2-3; TRBD1 aligns across 10 bases. The germline V gene has CDR1 SEHNR and CDR2 FQNEAQ (reference sequence). The trim removed 2 bases at V and 4 bases at J, leaving 9 bases unmatched. The CDR3 contains 17 residues. CDR3 region: CASSLKLGQGIPDTQYF. DNA of the CDR3: TGTGCCAGCAGCTTAAAGTTGGGACAGGGGATCCCAGATACGCAGTATTTT.

This clonotype was observed a few times. The rearrangement links TRBV11-2 to TRBJ2-5; D possibly uses TRBD1 or TRBD2 (5 bases each). Trimming removed 3 bases from V and 3 bases from J, with 20 bases in between. The CDR3 has 17 amino acids. CDR1 is SGHAT, CDR2 FQNNGV, per germline. CDR3 loop: CASSFGRGWQGKETQYF. The DNA for the CDR3 is TGTGCCAGCAGCTTCGGACGCGGGTGGCAGGGCAAAGAGACCCAGTACTTC.

This chain uses TRBV29-1 with TRBJ2-5; 7 bases map to TRBD1. The assigned J gene may be wrong: the sequence end matches TRBJ2-7 better. Germline V gives CDR1 SQVTM, CDR2 ANQGSEA. CDR3 length: 12 amino acids. Here the CDR3 DNA reads TGCAGCGCCGGGACAGACTCCTACGAGCAGTACTTC. Translated: CSAGTDSYEQYF.

The chain uses TRBV7-9 and TRBJ2-5, with a weak D call TRBD2 (5 bases). The CDR3 is 15 residues long. Germline CDR1 reads SEHNR; CDR2 reads FQNEAQ (reference sequence). V was clipped by 0 bases and J by 1 base, with 9 bases between them. This chain's CDR3 is CASSLAGLRQETQYF. The CDR3 bases are TGTGCCAGCAGCTTAGCTGGACTGCGCCAAGAGACCCAGTACTTC.

The gene calls are TRBV7-9 and TRBJ2-5; tentatively, D is TRBD1 (6 bases). The CDR3 runs to 15 residues. The V end was cut by 3 bases, the J end by 1 base, with 12 bases between. Germline V gives CDR1 SEHNR, CDR2 FQNEAQ (reference sequence). As DNA, the CDR3 is TGTGCCAGCAGCTTCGACGTGACAGGCCAAGAGACCCAGTACTTC. Protein: CASSFDVTGQETQYF.

This clonotype was detected a few times. The chain employs TRBV4-3 and TRBJ2-2, with 8 nucleotides matching TRBD1. This CDR3 is 17 amino acids long. Trimming took 5 bases from V and 4 from J; bases not matched to a gene: 12. Germline assignment: CDR1 LGHNA and CDR2 YSLEER. The DNA of the CDR3 is TGCGCCAGCAGCTCTTCTTCCGGGACAGGACTCACCGGGGAGCTGTTTTTT. Translated: CASSSSSGTGLTGELFF.

This clonotype was observed at least ten times. This chain connects TRBV12-3 or TRBV12-4 to TRBJ2-1; 8 bases fit TRBD2. The CDR3 consists of 12 residues. J was trimmed by 15 bases and V by 3 bases; bases with no gene match: 7. The CDR3 sequence: CASSFSGGGMFF. The CDR3 DNA reads as TGTGCCAGCAGTTTCTCTGGCGGGGGGATGTTCTTC.

This clonotype was detected only a few times. The CDR3 DNA sequence: TGTGCCAGCAAGGCATACCTAAGCTCCTACAATGAGCAGTTCTTC. It yields the protein CASKAYLSSYNEQFF. The chain uses TRBV2 and TRBJ2-1, with no clear D. CDR3 size: 15 residues. V lost 7 bases and J 0 bases, leaving 13 bases between the germline ends. Looked up from germline, CDR1 is SNHLY and CDR2 is FYNNEI.

This clonotype was observed a handful of times. The chain has TRBV20-1 and TRBJ2-7; D is unclear. CDR1 and CDR2 from the germline V gene are DFQATT and SNEGSKA (reference sequence). The CDR3 runs to 12 residues. V was shortened by 5 bases and J by 4 bases, with 12 bases between the two germline ends. CDR3 sequence (DNA): TGCAGTGCTCCCCGACGCCGTTACGAGCAGTACTTC. Encoded protein: CSAPRRRYEQYF.

This sequence joins TRBV20-1 and TRBJ2-5; tentatively, D is TRBD2 (5 bases). The end of the DNA aligns better with TRBJ2-7, so the J call may be wrong. CDR1 DFQATT and CDR2 SNEGSKA come from the germline V gene (reference sequence). The CDR3 is 12 residues long. CDR3 sequence reads: CSTLRDSYEQYF. The CDR3 nucleotides are TGCAGTACCTTGAGGGACTCCTACGAGCAGTACTTC.

The gene calls are TRBV29-1 and TRBJ2-1; maybe TRBD1 (6 bases). V was shortened by 6 bases and J by 2 bases, with 17 bases between the two germline ends. Per germline, CDR1 SQVTM and CDR2 ANQGSEA. This CDR3 has 15 residues. This chain's CDR3 is CSVRKGDAPYNEQFF. In DNA, the CDR3 is TGCAGCGTGAGAAAGGGGGACGCCCCCTACAATGAGCAGTTCTTC.